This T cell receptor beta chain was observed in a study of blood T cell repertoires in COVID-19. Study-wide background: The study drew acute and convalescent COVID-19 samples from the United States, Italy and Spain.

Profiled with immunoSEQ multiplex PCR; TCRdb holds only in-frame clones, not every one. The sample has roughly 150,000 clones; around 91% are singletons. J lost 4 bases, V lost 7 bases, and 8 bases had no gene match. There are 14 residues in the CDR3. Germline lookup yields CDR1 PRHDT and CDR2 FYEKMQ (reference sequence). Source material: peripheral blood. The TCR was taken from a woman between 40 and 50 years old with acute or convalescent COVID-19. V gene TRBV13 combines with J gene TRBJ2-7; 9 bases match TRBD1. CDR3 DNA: TGTGCCAGCACCCTGGGACAGGGAGGATACGAGCAGTACTTC. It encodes CASTLGQGGYEQYF.